Presented here are 23 T cell receptor beta chains from one specimen sequenced in a study of blood T cell repertoires in COVID-19. TCRdb keeps only in-frame clones here, not all; method: immunoSEQ multiplex PCR. The data show 200,000 to 250,000 clones, almost 85% seen once. Source material: peripheral blood. These receptors were collected from a woman in her thirties or forties with acute or convalescent COVID-19.

This clone was detected only once. The chain uses TRBV29-1 and TRBJ2-7; 9 bases map to TRBD1. Germline lookup yields CDR1 SQVTM and CDR2 ANQGSEA. The CDR3 length is 15 residues. Germline trimming cut 3 bases from V and 2 bases from J; bases unmatched to any gene: 8. The CDR3 spells CSVEQQQGAPYEQYF. The DNA of the CDR3 is TGCAGCGTTGAGCAGCAACAGGGGGCTCCCTACGAGCAGTACTTC.

A single count supports this clone. The chain carries TRBV5-1 and TRBJ1-1; no reliable D call. V lost 5 bases, J lost 1 base, and 9 bases lay in between. The CDR3 is made up of 13 amino acids. Per germline, CDR1 SGHRS and CDR2 YFSETQ. The CDR3 reads CASRSVGNTEAFF. CDR3 sequence (DNA): TGCGCCAGCAGGTCGGTCGGGAACACTGAAGCTTTCTTT.

The chain couples TRBV2 to TRBJ2-1; 11 bases align to TRBD2. The trim removed 1 base at V and 0 bases at J, leaving 20 bases unmatched. The CDR3 loop spans 23 amino acids. Germline lookup yields CDR1 SNHLY and CDR2 FYNNEI. CDR3 sequence reads: CASSEEAGMGRLAGTYSYNEQFF. The CDR3 nucleotides are TGTGCCAGCAGTGAAGAAGCCGGTATGGGGAGACTAGCGGGAACATACTCCTACAATGAGCAGTTCTTC.

This chain joins TRBV19 and TRBJ2-2; 9 bases are shared with TRBD1. The CDR3 sequence is 15 residues long. Trimming at V came to 6 bases and at J to 3 bases, leaving 5 bases not matched to a gene. Germline assignment: CDR1 LNHDA and CDR2 SQIVND (reference sequence). CDR3 protein: CASRGRQGDTGELFF. CDR3 nucleotides: TGTGCCAGTAGAGGGAGACAGGGGGACACCGGGGAGCTGTTTTTT.

This rearrangement joins TRBV7-3 to TRBJ2-3; TRBD2 agrees at 10 bases. Per the germline V gene, CDR1 is SGHTA and CDR2 is FQGTGA. With V trimmed by 5 bases and J by 4 bases, 15 bases remained unmatched. This CDR3 is 18 amino acids long. CDR3 coding DNA: TGTGCCAGCAGCCCCCGGGTAGCGGGGGGAATTAGCGCAGATACGCAGTATTTT. Translating it yields CASSPRVAGGISADTQYF.

This chain joins TRBV30 and TRBJ2-1, with D possibly TRBD2 on 5 matching bases. The CDR3 has 15 residues. Germline loops: CDR1 GTSNPN, CDR2 SVGIG (reference sequence). V was pared by 0 bases and J by 5 bases, with 14 bases between. The CDR3 coding sequence is TGTGCCTGGAGTGTGGGCGGTTACGGGAACAATGAGCAGTTCTTC. Residues: CAWSVGGYGNNEQFF.

The table lists this clone with a count of one. CDR3 loop: CASSTSGGYDTIYF. The CDR3, as DNA: TGCGCCAGCAGCACGTCCGGGGGGTACGACACCATATATTTT. The chain joins TRBV5-1 to TRBJ1-3, with D maybe TRBD1 (5 bases). V was trimmed by 4 bases and J by 8 bases, leaving 16 bases between them. The CDR3 contains 14 residues. Looked up from germline, CDR1 is SGHRS and CDR2 is YFSETQ. Supplemented by reference TRBV5-1 and TRBJ1-3, the full variable domain reads KAGVTQTPRYLIKTRGQQVTLSCSPISGHRSVSWYQQTPGQGLQFLFEYFSETQRNKGNFPGRFSGRQFSNSRSEMNVSTLELGDSALYLCASSTSGGYDTIYFGEGSWLTVV.

The chain combines TRBV7-2 with TRBJ1-2; 9 bases map to TRBD1. The V gene end was trimmed by 3 bases and the J gene end by 7 bases; junction bases not matched to a gene: 6. The CDR3 spans 14 residues. CDR1 SGHTA and CDR2 FQGNSA come from the germline V gene. The CDR3 sequence: CASSLGQGSAGYTF. DNA for the CDR3: TGTGCCAGCAGCTTGGGACAGGGTTCAGCTGGCTACACCTTC.

The chain uses TRBV18 and TRBJ1-2; 8 bases map to TRBD1. CDR3 length: 15 amino acids. The V gene end was trimmed by 3 bases and the J gene end by 6 bases; junction bases not matched to a gene: 9. Per the germline V gene, CDR1 is KGHSH and CDR2 is LQKENI. CDR3 in amino acids: CASSPDRAVDNGYTF. The CDR3 DNA reads as TGTGCCAGCTCACCGGACAGGGCGGTCGATAATGGCTACACCTTC.

V gene TRBV6-2 or TRBV6-3 combines with J gene TRBJ2-7; tentative D call: TRBD1 (6 bases). The CDR3 is 14 residues long. With 0 bases removed from V and 4 bases from J, the gap between germline ends came to 10 bases. The germline V gene has CDR1 MNHEY and CDR2 SVGEGT. Here the CDR3 DNA reads TGTGCCAGCAGTTACTCTACAGGGATGTACGAGCAGTACTTC. Protein product: CASSYSTGMYEQYF.

CDR3 nucleotides: TGTGCCAGCAGTGTGTCAGGGGCCGACCGGTACTTC. As protein: CASSVSGADRYF. V is TRBV2 and J is TRBJ2-7; D may be TRBD1 (6 bases). CDR3 length equals 12 residues. Trimming cost V 4 bases and J 12 bases, with 16 bases left between them. Germline loops: CDR1 SNHLY, CDR2 FYNNEI. Full variable domain (remainder filled in from reference TRBV2 and TRBJ2-7): EPEVTQTPSHQVTQMGQEVILRCVPISNHLYFYWYRQILGQKVEFLVSFYNNEISEKSEIFDDQFSVERPDGSNFTLKIRSTKLEDSAMYFCASSVSGADRYFGPGTRLTVT.

The V and J genes are TRBV7-9 and TRBJ1-4, with a weak D call TRBD1 (5 bases). With 0 bases removed from V and 5 bases from J, the gap between germline ends came to 16 bases. This CDR3 is 17 amino acids long. The V gene's germline CDR1 is SEHNR and CDR2 FQNEAQ (reference sequence). The CDR3 DNA reads as TGTGCCAGCAGCTTAGCTATGGGAAGACAGTTAAATGAAAAACTGTTTTTT. Translated, it gives CASSLAMGRQLNEKLFF.

The chain employs TRBV5-4 and TRBJ2-7, with 9 bases fitting TRBD1. The germline CDR1 and CDR2 sequences are SGHNT and YYREEE (reference sequence). The CDR3 extends over 12 amino acids. The junction had 5 bases not matched to a gene; V was cut back by 7 bases and J by 6 bases. CDR3 in amino acids: CASGTGPREQYF. DNA of the CDR3: TGTGCCAGCGGGACAGGGCCCCGCGAGCAGTACTTC.

The J gene is TRBJ2-3, the V gene TRBV2, with D maybe TRBD1 (6 bases). The CDR3 is 14 amino acids. V gave up 6 bases and J gave up 5 bases, with 15 bases separating them. Germline-derived CDR1 and CDR2 are SNHLY and FYNNEI. Here the CDR3 DNA reads TGTGCCAGCAGCCCCGACAGGTCCAGAGATACGCAGTATTTT. This sequence encodes CASSPDRSRDTQYF.

The rearrangement uses TRBV2 and TRBJ2-4; TRBD1 agrees at 9 bases. The CDR3 is made up of 14 amino acids. Germline V gene sequence: CDR1 SNHLY, CDR2 FYNNEI. V dropped 4 bases and J dropped 6; count of bases not matched to a gene: 4. The CDR3 sequence is CASSVGTGRNIQYF. CDR3 DNA sequence: TGTGCCAGCAGTGTGGGGACAGGGCGAAACATTCAGTACTTC.

Concerning this clone itself: This sample includes further DNA sequences coding for the same CDR3. This chain joins TRBV5-6 and TRBJ2-7; a possible D gene is TRBD2 (5 bases). Germline CDR1 SGHDT, CDR2 YYEEEE. Trimming stripped 4 bases from V and 0 bases from J, with 11 bases between. The CDR3 consists of 14 residues. CDR3 bases: TGTGCCAGCAGCCGCGGACTCGCCTCCTACGAGCAGTACTTC. Its protein is CASSRGLASYEQYF.

This sequence joins TRBV5-1 and TRBJ1-1; TRBD1 might be the D (6 bases). CDR1 is SGHRS and CDR2 is YFSETQ in the germline V gene. The CDR3 length is 14 residues. V was pared by 4 bases and J by 8 bases, with 18 bases between. The CDR3 coding sequence is TGCGCCAGCAGCCCTGGCGGGGGCTTCCTCGAAGCTTTCTTT. Amino acids: CASSPGGGFLEAFF.

J is TRBJ2-2 and V is TRBV19; a weak D match, TRBD1 (6 bases). The V and J ends lost 3 bases and 3 bases respectively, with 11 bases between them. The CDR3 sequence is 15 residues long. Per the germline V gene, CDR1 is LNHDA and CDR2 is SQIVND (reference sequence). DNA for the CDR3: TGTGCCAGTAGTATTCGGACAGAGGACACCGGGGAGCTGTTTTTT. It translates to CASSIRTEDTGELFF.

This clone was found once. This chain uses TRBV7-9 with TRBJ2-1, with 8 bases lining up with TRBD1. Germline V gives CDR1 SEHNR, CDR2 FQNEAQ (reference sequence). This CDR3 spans 17 amino acids. V dropped 4 bases and J dropped 4; count of bases not matched to a gene: 12. Here the CDR3 DNA reads TGTGCCAGCAGCTCCCCGACAGGGGTCAGCTTGTACAATGAGCAGTTCTTC. Translation: CASSSPTGVSLYNEQFF.

This clone appeared a few times. The rearrangement joins TRBV5-6 to TRBJ2-7; 10 bases line up with TRBD1. The CDR3 has 15 amino acids. The junction had 3 bases not matched to a gene; V was cut back by 3 bases and J by 0 bases. Germline V gene sequence: CDR1 SGHDT, CDR2 YYEEEE. The CDR3 DNA reads TGTGCCAGCAGCTCCGGGACAGGGGCCTCCTACGAGCAGTACTTC. Residues: CASSSGTGASYEQYF. Combining the CDR3 with reference TRBV5-6 and TRBJ2-7 gives the whole variable domain DAGVTQSPTHLIKTRGQQVTLRCSPKSGHDTVSWYQQALGQGPQFIFQYYEEEERQRGNFPDRFSGHQFPNYSSELNVNALLLGDSALYLCASSSGTGASYEQYFGPGTRLTVT.

The chain's CDR3 is CASSGDSYEQYF. The CDR3 region has the DNA TGTGCCAGCAGTGGGGACAGCTACGAGCAGTACTTC. The rearrangement joins TRBV12-3 or TRBV12-4 to TRBJ2-7; 7 bases align to TRBD1. Trimming cost V 5 bases and J 3 bases; bases outside gene matches: 1. The CDR3 runs to 12 residues.

The chain combines TRBV18 with TRBJ2-1; 7 bases fit TRBD2. The CDR3 length is 13 residues. Germline assignment: CDR1 KGHSH and CDR2 LQKENI. Trimming at V came to 0 bases and at J to 7 bases, leaving 0 bases not matched to a gene. CDR3 coding DNA: TGTGCCAGCTCACCACCGGGACTAAATGAGCAGTTCTTC. Translated: CASSPPGLNEQFF.

This chain connects TRBV3-1 (or the pseudogene TRBV3-2) to TRBJ1-2, with D maybe TRBD1 (6 bases). Per the germline V gene, CDR1 is LGHDT and CDR2 is YNNKEL (reference sequence). This CDR3 comprises 14 residues. V gave up 4 bases and J gave up 6 bases, with 15 bases separating them. The CDR3 DNA is TGTGCCAGCAGCCCCGACAGGCGGTCTCATGGCTACACCTTC. Residues: CASSPDRRSHGYTF.